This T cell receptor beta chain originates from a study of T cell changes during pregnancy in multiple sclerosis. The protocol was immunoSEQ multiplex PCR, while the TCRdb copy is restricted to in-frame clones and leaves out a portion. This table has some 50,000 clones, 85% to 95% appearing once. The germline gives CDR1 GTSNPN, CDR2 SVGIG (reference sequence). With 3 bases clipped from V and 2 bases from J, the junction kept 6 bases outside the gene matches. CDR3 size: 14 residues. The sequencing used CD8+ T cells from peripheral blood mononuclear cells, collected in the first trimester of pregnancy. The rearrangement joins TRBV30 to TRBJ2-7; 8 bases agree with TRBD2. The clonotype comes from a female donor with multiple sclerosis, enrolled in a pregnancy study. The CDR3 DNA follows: TGTGCCTGGAGCGGGCTAGCGGGCGCCTACGAGCAGTACTTC. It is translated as CAWSGLAGAYEQYF.